The clone carrying this T cell receptor beta chain was detected many times. Antigen unknown. The read terminates 3 residues before the CDR3 end, so the remaining end is supplied by the germline J gene. This entry is derived from a study of T cell clonality in common variable immunodeficiency. Broader study findings: Fewer deletions and N-nucleotide insertions were reportedly seen in common variable immunodeficiency TCR beta sequences.

Here immunoSEQ multiplex PCR was the method, and the copy in TCRdb shows in-frame clones only, minus some. This repertoire holds about 16,000 clones, and none appear only once. The CDR3 loop spans 11 amino acids. Germline V gives CDR1 SNHLY, CDR2 FYNNEI. Source material: peripheral blood mononuclear cells. The origin of this receptor is a human donor with common variable immunodeficiency. V gene TRBV2 combines with J gene TRBJ1-2; D call uncertain. This CDR3 is CASNWARGYTF. Partial CDR3 DNA: TGTGCCAGCAACTGGGCAAGAGGC.